This TCR beta chain stems from a study of T-cell reconstitution after alpha-beta-depleted transplantation in children. The study's findings and limits: Surviving thymic progenitors and recipient T cells were the source of high TCRbeta diversity at day 60 in some patients. It was newly produced T cells that mostly accounted for T-cell counts and diversity one year after transplant. Several hundred rapidly expanded clones from non-depleted graft cells reportedly supplied alpha-beta T cells about two months post-transplant.

During its preparation, the TCRbeta library received unique molecular identifiers. TCRdb itself ran the PCR reads through MiXCR, one entry per CDR3 protein. The data show 750,000 to 950,000 distinct CDR3 sequences, roughly 15% seen once. Germline-derived CDR1 and CDR2 are SNHLY and FYNNEI. The CDR3 extends over 17 amino acids. V was clipped by 0 bases and J by 4 bases; unmatched bases: 4. In its sample, this clonotype was seen a few times. Its target is unknown. This specimen was PBMCs, mostly from graft donor cells, taken 360 days after TCRalphabeta/CD19-depleted stem cell transplant. This clonotype was sampled from a male patient aged 10 to 17 who had a stem cell transplant for acute lymphoblastic leukemia, so the T cells may come from the graft donor. The genes are TRBV2 and TRBJ2-3; the match to TRBD2 covers 13 bases. CDR3 DNA: TGTGCCAGCAGTGAAGCCCGGACTAGCGGGAGAGCAGATACGCAGTATTTT. Amino acid sequence: CASSEARTSGRADTQYF. The entire variable domain, with the rest obtained from reference TRBV2 and TRBJ2-3, is as follows: EPEVTQTPSHQVTQMGQEVILRCVPISNHLYFYWYRQILGQKVEFLVSFYNNEISEKSEIFDDQFSVERPDGSNFTLKIRSTKLEDSAMYFCASSEARTSGRADTQYFGPGTRLTVL.